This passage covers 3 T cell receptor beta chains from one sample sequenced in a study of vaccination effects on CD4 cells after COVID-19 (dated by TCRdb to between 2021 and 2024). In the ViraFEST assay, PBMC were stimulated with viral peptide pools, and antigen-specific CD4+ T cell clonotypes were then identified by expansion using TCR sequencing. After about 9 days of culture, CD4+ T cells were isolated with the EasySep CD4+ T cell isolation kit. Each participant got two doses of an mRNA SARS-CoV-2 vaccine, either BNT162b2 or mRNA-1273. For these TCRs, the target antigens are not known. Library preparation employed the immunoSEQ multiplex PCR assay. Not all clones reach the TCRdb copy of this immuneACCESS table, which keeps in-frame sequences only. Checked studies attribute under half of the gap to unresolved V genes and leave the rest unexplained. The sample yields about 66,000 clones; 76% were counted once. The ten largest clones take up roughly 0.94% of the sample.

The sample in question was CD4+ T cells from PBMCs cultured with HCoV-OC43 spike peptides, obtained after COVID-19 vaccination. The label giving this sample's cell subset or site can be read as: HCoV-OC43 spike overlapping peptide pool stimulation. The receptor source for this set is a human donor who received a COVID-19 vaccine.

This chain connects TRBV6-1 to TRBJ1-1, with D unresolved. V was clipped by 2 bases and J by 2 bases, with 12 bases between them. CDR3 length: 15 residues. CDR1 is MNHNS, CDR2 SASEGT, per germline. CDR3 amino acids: CASSENPSPNTEAFF. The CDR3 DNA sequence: TGTGCCAGCAGTGAAAATCCCAGCCCCAACACTGAAGCTTTCTTT.

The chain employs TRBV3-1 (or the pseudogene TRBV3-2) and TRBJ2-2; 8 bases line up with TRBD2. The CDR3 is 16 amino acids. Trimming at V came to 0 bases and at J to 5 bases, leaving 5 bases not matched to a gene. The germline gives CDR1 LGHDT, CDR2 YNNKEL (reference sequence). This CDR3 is CASSQDRGLDTGELFF. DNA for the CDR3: TGTGCCAGCAGCCAAGATCGGGGACTAGATACCGGGGAGCTGTTTTTT.

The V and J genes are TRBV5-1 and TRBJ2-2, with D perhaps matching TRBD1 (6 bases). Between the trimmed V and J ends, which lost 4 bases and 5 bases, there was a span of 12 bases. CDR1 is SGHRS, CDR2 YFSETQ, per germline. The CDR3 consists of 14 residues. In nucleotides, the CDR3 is TGCGCCAGCAGCGAACCCCAGGGGACCGGGGAGCTGTTTTTT. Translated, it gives CASSEPQGTGELFF.